Given below is one TCR beta chain in context. These data are taken from a study of T cell changes during pregnancy in multiple sclerosis. Germline CDR1 and CDR2: SGDLS and YYNGEE. Between the trimmed V and J ends, which lost 6 bases and 2 bases, there was a span of 17 bases. The CDR3 is 15 residues long. Data came from immunoSEQ multiplex PCR; TCRdb stores just in-frame clones and leaves some out. Seen here are 65,000 to 75,000 clones, around 91% observed once, and the top ten hold roughly 1.5%. The sequence derives from a female donor in good health, enrolled as a control in a pregnancy study. The specimen was peripheral blood, collected in the third trimester of pregnancy. This chain uses TRBV9 with TRBJ1-2, with a weak D call TRBD1 (5 bases). The CDR3 nucleotides read TGTGCCAGCACCCCATGGGGCGGTGGGAACTATGGCTACACCTTC. Encoded protein: CASTPWGGGNYGYTF.